One TCR beta chain is described in this entry. The antigen remains undetermined. The source of the sample is a study of T cell repertoires in ileal Crohn's disease. For the study at large: Thiopurines (under 12) or anti-TNF agents (roughly 18) were given postoperatively to about half.

Trimming cost V 5 bases and J 1 base, with 14 bases left between them. Germline loops: CDR1 MNHEY, CDR2 SVGAGI. The CDR3 is 15 amino acids. Using immunoSEQ multiplex PCR, the repertoire was profiled, and TCRdb retains in-frame clones only, with some absent. The data contain around 9,800 clones, more than 75% of them seen just once; the ten biggest clones take up around 9.5%. Findings of the study overall: High-frequency clones were more common in sorted CD8 than CD4 cells. Every patient over 26.8% clonality showed endoscopic recurrence.

Time point described: inflamed ileum from the surgical specimen. Eligibility required adulthood, ileal or ileocolonic Crohn's disease and indicated ileocolonic resection. Sequencing used ileal tissue. The chain combines TRBV6-5 with TRBJ1-1; tentative D call: TRBD1 (6 bases). The clonotype comes from an adult with Crohn's disease. In DNA, the CDR3 is TGTGCCAGCAGTAACCCAAAGACAGGGAACACTGAAGCTTTCTTT. Translation gives CASSNPKTGNTEAFF.